This TCR beta chain was recovered during a study of cytomegalovirus exposure and HLA in healthy donors. Findings and limits, study-wide: In a later analysis, donors in an Asian-associated ancestry cluster reportedly had fewer N-insertions in productive TCRs than the cohort mean. Analyses of presence/absence relied on an assumption of roughly uniform sequencing depth across donors.

To note about this clone: What it binds is unknown.

Vbeta (60) and Jbeta (13) primers were used in the PCR. Assay: immunoSEQ multiplex PCR; the TCRdb copy retains only in-frame clones and omits some. Altogether 110,000 to 150,000 clones are present, roughly 85% being singletons, with the ten largest covering 1.7%. The material sequenced was PBMCs. The TCR was taken from a woman in her 30s in good health and CMV-seronegative.

Written as DNA, the CDR3 is TGCGCCAGCAGCCCGAGGACAGGGGAGGACGGTGAGCAGTTCTTC. Its translation is CASSPRTGEDGEQFF. The chain couples TRBV5-1 to TRBJ2-1; 9 bases fit TRBD1. Germline CDR1 SGHRS, CDR2 YFSETQ. The CDR3 covers 15 residues. The J segment lost 9 bases and the V segment lost 4 bases, leaving 11 bases of the junction unmatched.